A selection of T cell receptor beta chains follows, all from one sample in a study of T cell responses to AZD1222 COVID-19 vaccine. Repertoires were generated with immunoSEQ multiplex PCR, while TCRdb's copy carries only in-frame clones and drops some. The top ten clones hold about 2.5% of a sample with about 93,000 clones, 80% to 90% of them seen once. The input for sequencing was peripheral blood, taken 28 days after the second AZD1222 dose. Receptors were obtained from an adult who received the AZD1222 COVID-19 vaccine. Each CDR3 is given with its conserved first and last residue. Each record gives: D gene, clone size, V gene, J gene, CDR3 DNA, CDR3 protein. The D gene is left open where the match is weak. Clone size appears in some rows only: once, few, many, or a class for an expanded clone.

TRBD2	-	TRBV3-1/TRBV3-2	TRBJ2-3	TGTGCCAGCAGCCACCGGACTAGCGGGAAGGGAGATACGCAGTATTTT	CASSHRTSGKGDTQYF
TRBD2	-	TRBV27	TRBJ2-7	TGTGCCAGCAGTGGACTAGCGGGGGGAAACTACGAGCAGTACTTC	CASSGLAGGNYEQYF
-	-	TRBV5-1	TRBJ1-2	TGCGCCAGCAGTCGGATGATCAAGGACTATGGCTACACCTTC	CASSRMIKDYGYTF
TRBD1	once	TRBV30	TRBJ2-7	TGTGCCTGGAGTGTACAGGGGGCACATGAGCAGTACTTC	CAWSVQGAHEQYF
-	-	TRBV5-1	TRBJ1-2	TGCGCCAGCAGCTTGCAGAGTCTCTATGGCTACACCTTC	CASSLQSLYGYTF
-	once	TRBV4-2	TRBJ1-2	TGTGCCAGCAGCCAGGCGTCTGAGGGCCGAGACTATGGCTACACCTTC	CASSQASEGRDYGYTF
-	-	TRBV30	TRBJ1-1	TGTGCCTGGACGGTCTCCCCGTTGAACACTGAAGCTTTCTTT	CAWTVSPLNTEAFF
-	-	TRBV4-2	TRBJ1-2	TGTGCCAGCAGCCAAGATCCAGGCTATGGCTACACCTTC	CASSQDPGYGYTF
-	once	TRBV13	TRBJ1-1	TGTGCCAGCAGCTTTGGGGTAGGCACTGAAGCTTTCTTT	CASSFGVGTEAFF
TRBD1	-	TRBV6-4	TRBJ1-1	TGTGCCAGCAGTGACTCTGAAACCGGGACAGGGTTAGACACTGAAGCTTTCTTT	CASSDSETGTGLDTEAFF
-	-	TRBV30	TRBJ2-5	TGTGCCTGGACTGGGCAGGGGCAAGAGACCCAGTACTTC	CAWTGQGQETQYF
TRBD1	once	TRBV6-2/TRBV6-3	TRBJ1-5	TGTGCCAGCAGTCAGGGGGACAGGAATCAGCCCCAGCATTTT	CASSQGDRNQPQHF
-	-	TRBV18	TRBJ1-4	TGTGCCAGCTCACCGGGGGGTGAAAAACTGTTTTTT	CASSPGGEKLFF
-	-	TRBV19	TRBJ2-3	TGTGCCAGTAGATCGGGCGCGGTTCCAGATACGCAGTATTTT	CASRSGAVPDTQYF
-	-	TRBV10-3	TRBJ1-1	TGTGCCATCAGGGACAGTCCGAACACTGAAGCTTTCTTT	CAIRDSPNTEAFF
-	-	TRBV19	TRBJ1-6	TGTGCCAGTACCGGGACCCCGAGCTCCTATAATTCACCCCTCCACTTT	CASTGTPSSYNSPLHF
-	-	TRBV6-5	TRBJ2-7	TGTGCCAGCAGTTTGACGGGCGAAAGCTCCTACGAGCAGTACTTC	CASSLTGESSYEQYF
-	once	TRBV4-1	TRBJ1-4	TGCGCCAGCAGCCATGGCAGGGGAATTGACACTAATGAAAAACTGTTTTTT	CASSHGRGIDTNEKLFF
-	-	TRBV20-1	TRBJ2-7	TGCAGTGCTGGTCCAGTGGGAGAGCAGTACTTC	CSAGPVGEQYF
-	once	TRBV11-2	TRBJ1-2	TGTGCCAGCAGCCCATTTGTACGCCCCAGTGGAGGCTACACCTTC	CASSPFVRPSGGYTF
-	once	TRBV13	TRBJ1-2	TGTGCCAGCAGCTTTCTCACAGGGTCGGCCGATTATGGCTACACCTTC	CASSFLTGSADYGYTF
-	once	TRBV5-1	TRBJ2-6	TGCGCCAGCAGCTCGCAGGTCGTAGGGTCTGGGGCCAACGTCCTGACTTTC	CASSSQVVGSGANVLTF
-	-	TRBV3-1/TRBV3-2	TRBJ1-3	TGTGCCAGCAGCCAAGGAAGTCGCTCTGGAAACACCATATATTTT	CASSQGSRSGNTIYF
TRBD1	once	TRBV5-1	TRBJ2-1	TGCGCCAGCAACCTGGGGGACAGGGGAGACGAGCAGTTCTTC	CASNLGDRGDEQFF
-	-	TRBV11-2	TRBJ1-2	TGTGCCAGCAGCCCCCTGTCGCAGGTTATCACCTTC	CASSPLSQVITF
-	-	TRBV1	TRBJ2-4	TGCACCAACGTACAGGGTTTGGTCGAGGGCCTAGCCAAAAACATTCAGTACTTC	CTNVQGLVEGLAKNIQYF
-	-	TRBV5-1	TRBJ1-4	TGCGCCAGCAGCTTGGATCTTCGGGAGGTCGGAAAACTGTTTTTT	CASSLDLREVGKLFF
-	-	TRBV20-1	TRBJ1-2	TGCAGTGCTAGAGTAGGGTATGGCTACACCTTC	CSARVGYGYTF
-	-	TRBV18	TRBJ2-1	TGTGCCAGCTCACCGGTATTGACTAGTTTCGATGAGCAGTTCTTC	CASSPVLTSFDEQFF
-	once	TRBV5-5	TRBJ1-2	TGTGCCAGCAGCTTGGGGGCCCCAGGGAGCGGCTACACCTTC	CASSLGAPGSGYTF
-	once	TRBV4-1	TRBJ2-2	TGCGCCAGCAGGGACAGCTTTAACACCGGGGAGCTGTTTTTT	CASRDSFNTGELFF
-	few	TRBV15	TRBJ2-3	TGTGCCACCAGCAGTGGATCAGGGGCCTCCACAGATACGCAGTATTTT	CATSSGSGASTDTQYF
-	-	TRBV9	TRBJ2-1	TGTGCCAGCAGTGTTACAGTAGGGCTAAACAATGAGCAGTTCTTC	CASSVTVGLNNEQFF
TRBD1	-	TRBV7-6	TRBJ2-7	TGTGCCAGCAGCACGCTCAGGACAGGGAGCTCCTACGAGCAGTACTTC	CASSTLRTGSSYEQYF
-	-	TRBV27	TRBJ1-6	TGTGCCAGCAGTTTTAGTCCGGGCGGCTCCTATAATTCACCCCTCCACTTT	CASSFSPGGSYNSPLHF
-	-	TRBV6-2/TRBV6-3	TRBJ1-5	TGTGCCAGCAGTTACGCCCGCGGGGGAGGGTCAGGGCCCCAGCATTTT	CASSYARGGGSGPQHF
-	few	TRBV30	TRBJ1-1	TGTGCCTGGACCCCCTCGGTGTTGAACACTGAAGCTTTCTTT	CAWTPSVLNTEAFF
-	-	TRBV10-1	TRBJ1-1	TGCGCCAGCAGGTTAGACAGGAACACTGAAGCTTTCTTT	CASRLDRNTEAFF
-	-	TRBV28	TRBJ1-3	TGTGCCTCGTTCCTTAGGGATGACTCTGGAAACACCATATATTTT	CASFLRDDSGNTIYF
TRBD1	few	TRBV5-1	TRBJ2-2	TGCGCCAGCAGCTTAGGACAGGGAGAGTTCACCGGGGAGCTGTTTTTT	CASSLGQGEFTGELFF
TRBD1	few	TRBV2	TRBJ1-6	TGTGCCAGCAGGACGACAGGGGTGCCCCTCCACTTT	CASRTTGVPLHF
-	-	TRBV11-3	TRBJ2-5	TGTGCCAGCAGCCGGACAGTACAAGAGACCCAGTACTTC	CASSRTVQETQYF
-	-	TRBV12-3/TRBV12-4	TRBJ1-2	TGTGCCAGCAGAATCTCATCTAACTATGGCTACACCTTC	CASRISSNYGYTF
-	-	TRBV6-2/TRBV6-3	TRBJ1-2	TGTGCCAGCAGTTACTCTTTAATGTCCAAGCGGGATGGCTACACCTTC	CASSYSLMSKRDGYTF
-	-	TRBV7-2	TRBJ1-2	TGTGCCAGCAGCTGGACAGTCAACTATGGCTACACCTTC	CASSWTVNYGYTF
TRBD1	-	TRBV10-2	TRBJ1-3	TGCGCCAGCGGGCGGGACAGGTCCGGAAACACCATATATTTT	CASGRDRSGNTIYF
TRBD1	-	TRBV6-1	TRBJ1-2	TGTGCCAGCAGTGAAGGGGGTGGGACAGGGGTCCTCTATGGCTACACCTTC	CASSEGGGTGVLYGYTF
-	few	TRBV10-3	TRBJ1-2	TGTGCCATCAGTTTCTCGGACGGGAACTATGGCTACACCTTC	CAISFSDGNYGYTF
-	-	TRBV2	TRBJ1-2	TGTGCCAGCGGGCATTATGCAGGGGCTTCTAACTATGGCTACACCTTC	CASGHYAGASNYGYTF
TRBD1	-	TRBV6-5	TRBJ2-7	TGTGCCAGCAGTTACGTGGCAGGGGGCTCCTACGAGCAGTACTTC	CASSYVAGGSYEQYF
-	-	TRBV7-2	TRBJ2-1	TGTGCCAGCAGCTTATCCGCAGGGAGCTCCTACAATGAGCAGTTCTTC	CASSLSAGSSYNEQFF
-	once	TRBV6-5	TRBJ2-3	TGTGCCAGCAGGGGCGAGAGACTATCCGATACGCAGTATTTT	CASRGERLSDTQYF
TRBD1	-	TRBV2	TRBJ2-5	TGTGCCAGCAGTGACAGGACAGGGGAAGAGACCCAGTACTTC	CASSDRTGEETQYF
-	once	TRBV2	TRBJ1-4	TGTGCCAGCAGTGAATGGGCAGAGAATGAAAAACTGTTTTTT	CASSEWAENEKLFF
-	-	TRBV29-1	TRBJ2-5	TGCAGCGTTATAGACAGCCACCAAGAGACCCAGTACTTC	CSVIDSHQETQYF
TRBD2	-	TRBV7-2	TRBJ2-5	TGTGCCAGCAGCTTAGTTCCGGCGGGGGGGCTTAAGACCCAGTACTTC	CASSLVPAGGLKTQYF
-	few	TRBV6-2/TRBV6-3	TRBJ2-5	TGTGCCAGCAGTTACCCAGACTTCCAAGAGACCCAGTACTTC	CASSYPDFQETQYF